These 20 T cell receptor beta chains share one sample of origin, sequenced in a study of Ad26.COV2.S vaccination and SARS-CoV-2 variants. Sample treatment: around 19 received Ad26.COV2.S at low or high dose, single or two shots; 5 received placebo; per-sample allocation not given. Sampling took place 63 days after the first vaccine or placebo injection. TCRdb's copy holds only in-frame clones and misses some; the assay was immunoSEQ multiplex PCR. The sample has some 420,000 clones, approximately 90% seen once; the top ten hold 3.6%. Sequenced here: peripheral blood, sampled in a trial of Ad26.COV2.S vaccine versus placebo. These receptors were collected from a person aged 18 to 59 who received the Ad26.COV2.S COVID-19 vaccine or a placebo.

V usage is TRBV5-1 and J usage is TRBJ1-2, with 7 bases aligning to TRBD1. Germline V gene sequence: CDR1 SGHRS, CDR2 YFSETQ. The V segment lost 2 bases and the J segment 2 bases; nucleotides outside the gene matches: 3. This CDR3 spans 14 amino acids. The CDR3 sequence: CASSLGDRNYGYTF. The CDR3 nucleotides read TGCGCCAGCAGCTTAGGGGACAGAAACTATGGCTACACCTTC. The full variable domain, in which reference TRBV5-1 and TRBJ1-2 provide the parts outside the CDR3, is KAGVTQTPRYLIKTRGQQVTLSCSPISGHRSVSWYQQTPGQGLQFLFEYFSETQRNKGNFPGRFSGRQFSNSRSEMNVSTLELGDSALYLCASSLGDRNYGYTFGSGTRLTVV.

V gene TRBV5-1 combines with J gene TRBJ1-1; unclear D gene. CDR1 and CDR2 (germline): SGHRS, YFSETQ. The CDR3 runs to 17 residues. Deletions cut 0 bases from V and 0 bases from J, with 15 bases between. The CDR3, as DNA: TGCGCCAGCAGCTTGGAGGTCGGTAAAAGGATGAACACTGAAGCTTTCTTT. It encodes CASSLEVGKRMNTEAFF.

The chain has TRBV9 and TRBJ2-1; D possibly corresponds to TRBD1 (6 bases). The length of the CDR3 is 15 residues. V lost 0 bases and J lost 4, with 11 bases in between. Germline loops: CDR1 SGDLS, CDR2 YYNGEE. The CDR3: CASSVGGQPYNEQFF. In DNA form, the CDR3 reads TGTGCCAGCAGCGTAGGGGGACAACCTTACAATGAGCAGTTCTTC.

The rearrangement links TRBV6-6 to TRBJ2-7; TRBD1 matches at 7 bases. The germline gives CDR1 MNHNY, CDR2 SVGAGI (reference sequence). Trimming at V came to 6 bases and at J to 4 bases, leaving 9 bases not matched to a gene. The CDR3 spans 14 residues. CDR3 sequence: CASSPGTDFYEQYF. The CDR3 nucleotides read TGTGCCAGCAGCCCCGGGACAGACTTTTACGAGCAGTACTTC.

V is TRBV7-9 and J is TRBJ2-1, with D possibly called TRBD1 or TRBD2 (6 bases each). CDR3 length equals 14 residues. Looked up from germline, CDR1 is SEHNR and CDR2 is FQNEAQ (reference sequence). Trimming took off 1 base at V and 7 bases at J, with 11 bases between the two ends. The CDR3 DNA reads TGTGCCAGCAGCTTAGGGGGGGCCAGGAATGAGCAGTTCTTC. Its protein product is CASSLGGARNEQFF.

This rearrangement joins TRBV6-1 to TRBJ2-6; tentative D call: TRBD2 (6 bases). The CDR3 spans 17 residues. CDR1 MNHNS and CDR2 SASEGT come from the germline V gene. V dropped 2 bases and J dropped 1 base, with 12 bases sitting between them. CDR3 residues: CASSESGSGSGANVLTF. The CDR3 bases are TGTGCCAGCAGTGAATCGGGGAGCGGGTCTGGGGCCAACGTCCTGACTTTC.

The chain combines TRBV20-1 with TRBJ1-1, with a weak D call TRBD1 (5 bases). The CDR3 totals 11 residues. The germline V gene encodes CDR1 DFQATT and CDR2 SNEGSKA (reference sequence). V was cut by 6 bases and J by 11 bases, with 16 bases left in between. CDR3 in DNA: TGCAGTGCCTGGGACCAGCCGCGGGCTTTCTTT. It encodes CSAWDQPRAFF.

This chain joins TRBV5-4 and TRBJ1-6; 12 nucleotides match TRBD1. Germline V gene lookup returns CDR1 SGHNT and CDR2 YYREEE (reference sequence). V dropped 4 bases and J dropped 7; count of bases not matched to a gene: 6. This CDR3 comprises 16 residues. This CDR3 is CASSVGTGGGNSPLHF. As DNA, the CDR3 is TGTGCCAGCAGCGTCGGGACAGGGGGCGGCAATTCACCCCTCCACTTT.

The chain has TRBV9 and TRBJ1-2; a possible D gene is TRBD1 (6 bases). Germline V gives CDR1 SGDLS, CDR2 YYNGEE. The ends were cut back, 2 bases at V and 0 bases at J, with 14 bases in the middle. The length of the CDR3 is 16 residues. The CDR3 is CASSVRQDPANYGYTF. CDR3 sequence (DNA): TGTGCCAGCAGCGTCCGACAGGACCCAGCTAACTATGGCTACACCTTC.

The gene calls are TRBV27 and TRBJ1-5; unclear D gene. V was pared by 0 bases and J by 6 bases, with 9 bases between. The CDR3 has 14 residues. Germline values: CDR1 MNHEY, CDR2 SMNVEV (reference sequence). CDR3 sequence (DNA): TGTGCCAGCAGTTTATCGGTGGCGTTTCAGCCCCAGCATTTT. This codes for CASSLSVAFQPQHF.

This sequence joins TRBV5-1 and TRBJ2-7, with D unresolved. The V end lost 4 bases, the J end lost 1 base, and 15 bases lay between the germline ends. This CDR3 has 15 residues. The germline CDR1 and CDR2 sequences are SGHRS and YFSETQ. The CDR3 nucleotides read TGCGCCAGCAGCCCGGCCGGGCTTCCTTCCTACGAGCAGTACTTC. The encoded protein is CASSPAGLPSYEQYF.

This chain joins TRBV30 and TRBJ1-2, with TRBD1 identical over 7 bases. J was trimmed by 6 bases and V by 2 bases; bases with no gene match: 9. The germline V gene has CDR1 GTSNPN and CDR2 SVGIG (reference sequence). This CDR3 has 14 residues. DNA for the CDR3: TGTGCCTGGAGTTGGGGAAGGGGGCTCGATGGCTACACCTTC. Translation: CAWSWGRGLDGYTF. Full variable domain (rest looked up from reference TRBV30 and TRBJ1-2): SQTIHQWPATLVQPVGSPLSLECTVEGTSNPNLYWYRQAAGRGLQLLFYSVGIGQISSEVPQNLSASRPQDRQFILSSKKLLLSDSGFYLCAWSWGRGLDGYTFGSGTRLTVV.

The genes are TRBV5-5 and TRBJ2-7; D possibly matches TRBD1 or TRBD2 (5 bases each). V lost 3 bases and J lost 5, with 12 bases in between. The germline gives CDR1 SGHKS, CDR2 YYEKEE (reference sequence). The CDR3 spans 13 residues. The CDR3 nucleotides read TGTGCCAGCAGCTCGGGGCGGGTCGACGAGCAGTACTTC. Its translation is CASSSGRVDEQYF.

The gene calls are TRBV15 and TRBJ2-1, with 8 bases fitting TRBD2. Germline V gene data show CDR1 as LNHNV and CDR2 as YYDKDF (reference sequence). The CDR3 length is 17 residues. The junction had 14 bases not matched to a gene; V was cut back by 2 bases and J by 8 bases. The CDR3 loop reads CATSRSEGGLVVHEQFF. In DNA, the CDR3 is TGTGCCACCAGCAGATCCGAAGGGGGACTAGTGGTCCATGAGCAGTTCTTC.

This chain connects TRBV28 to TRBJ1-5; D uncertain. Trimming pared 3 bases from V and 6 bases from J, leaving 9 bases between. The V gene's germline CDR1 is MDHEN and CDR2 SYDVKM. This CDR3 is 13 amino acids long. The CDR3, as DNA: TGTGCCAGCAGTTTCGGAAGTAGTCAGCCCCAGCATTTT. Protein sequence: CASSFGSSQPQHF.

This clone was observed once. The rearrangement joins TRBV2 to TRBJ2-5; weak D call: TRBD2 (6 bases). This CDR3 is built from 14 residues. The V end lost 6 bases, the J end lost 5 bases, and 16 bases lay between the germline ends. In germline, CDR1 is SNHLY, CDR2 FYNNEI. This CDR3 is CASRGGVGGETQYF. CDR3 coding DNA: TGTGCCAGCAGAGGAGGGGTGGGTGGTGAGACCCAGTACTTC. Using reference TRBV2 and TRBJ2-5 for the parts outside the CDR3, the full variable domain is EPEVTQTPSHQVTQMGQEVILRCVPISNHLYFYWYRQILGQKVEFLVSFYNNEISEKSEIFDDQFSVERPDGSNFTLKIRSTKLEDSAMYFCASRGGVGGETQYFGPGTRLLVL.

This chain joins TRBV19 and TRBJ1-4, with 8 bases fitting TRBD1. This CDR3 spans 13 amino acids. With V trimmed by 8 bases and J by 8 bases, 7 bases remained unmatched. CDR1 LNHDA and CDR2 SQIVND come from the germline V gene (reference sequence). The CDR3 here is CASCHRGAEKLFF. CDR3 DNA sequence: TGTGCCAGTTGCCACAGGGGGGCGGAAAAACTGTTTTTT.

This chain joins TRBV9 and TRBJ2-1; a weak D match, TRBD2 (6 bases). From germline, CDR1 is SGDLS and CDR2 YYNGEE. CDR3 length equals 17 residues. Trimming left V 5 bases short and J 7 bases short, with 25 bases between. In DNA, the CDR3 is TGTGCCAGCAGTGGGAAAATGGGGCGGGGCCCCGCTAATGAGCAGTTCTTC. It yields the protein CASSGKMGRGPANEQFF.

This chain uses TRBV5-6 with TRBJ2-1; 8 bases map to TRBD1. The germline gives CDR1 SGHDT, CDR2 YYEEEE. CDR3 length: 15 residues. J was trimmed by 4 bases and V by 2 bases; bases with no gene match: 5. CDR3 DNA sequence: TGTGCCAGCAGCTTTGGGACAGGACTATACAATGAGCAGTTCTTC. Its protein is CASSFGTGLYNEQFF.

This chain links TRBV6-6 with TRBJ1-5, with TRBD1 matching 8 bases. The trim removed 6 bases at V and 7 bases at J, leaving 8 bases unmatched. Germline V gene data show CDR1 as MNHNY and CDR2 as SVGAGI (reference sequence). This CDR3 contains 14 residues. The chain's CDR3 is CASRGSGGWQPQHF. Here the CDR3 DNA reads TGTGCCAGCAGAGGATCAGGGGGCTGGCAGCCCCAGCATTTT.